A single sample gave rise to the 17 T cell receptor beta chains below, sequenced in a study of shared clonotypes between healthy human individuals. Data came from immunoSEQ multiplex PCR; TCRdb stores just in-frame clones and leaves some out. Among about 1.9 million clones listed, about 94% were seen once. Only CD45RO-negative cells positively selected for CCR7 counted as naive CD8 cells, so terminally differentiated effector memory CD45RA+ cells were excluded. Source material: naive CD8+ T cells from PBMCs. The receptors stem from a man aged 18 to 29 in good health. Some clones in this sample may be carry-over from other donors' samples.

V usage is TRBV21-1 and J usage is TRBJ2-3; the table's D call, TRBD2, has no DNA check behind it. TRBV21-1 is marked as a pseudogene. CDR3 size: 15 residues. The CDR3 DNA reads TGTGCCAGCAGCTCCCCGGCCGGGGTCACAGATACGCAGTATTTT. This codes for CASSSPAGVTDTQYF.

The chain combines TRBV6-1 with TRBJ2-1; 7 nucleotides agree with TRBD2. The CDR3 runs 14 residues. After removal of 5 bases from V and 3 bases from J, the junction contained 4 bases not matched to a gene. CDR1 is MNHNS, CDR2 SASEGT, per germline. The DNA for the CDR3 is TGTGCCAGCAGTTGGACTAGTGACTACAATGAGCAGTTCTTC. It encodes CASSWTSDYNEQFF.

The chain links TRBV19 to TRBJ2-7, with 7 bases aligning to TRBD1. The CDR3 extends over 13 amino acids. The germline CDR1 and CDR2 sequences are LNHDA and SQIVND (reference sequence). The trim removed 5 bases at V and 4 bases at J, leaving 5 bases unmatched. CDR3 in amino acids: CASSETGEYEQYF. The CDR3 nucleotides read TGTGCCAGTAGTGAAACAGGGGAATACGAGCAGTACTTC.

Only a few counts were recorded for this clone. The rearrangement joins TRBV5-5 to TRBJ1-2; TRBD1 aligns across 7 bases. The CDR3 consists of 14 residues. Looked up from germline, CDR1 is SGHKS and CDR2 is YYEKEE (reference sequence). V was clipped by 4 bases and J by 6 bases; unmatched bases: 9. The CDR3 loop is CASSPETGADGYTF. The CDR3 DNA sequence: TGTGCCAGCAGCCCTGAAACAGGGGCCGATGGCTACACCTTC.

This clone was counted a single time. The chain links TRBV27 to TRBJ2-2; D remains unclear. There are 13 residues in the CDR3. Trimming cost V 4 bases and J 6 bases, with 9 bases left between them. Germline V CDR1 and CDR2: MNHEY, SMNVEV (reference sequence). CDR3 nucleotides: TGTGCCAGCAGTTGGCCCGGATCCGGGGAGCTGTTTTTT. Amino acids: CASSWPGSGELFF.

The chain couples TRBV7-9 to TRBJ2-7, with D tentatively TRBD1 (6 bases). Looked up from germline, CDR1 is SEHNR and CDR2 is FQNEAQ (reference sequence). The CDR3 covers 14 residues. V lost 5 bases and J lost 6, with 17 bases in between. This CDR3 reads CASSPSTGPIEQYF. In DNA form, the CDR3 reads TGTGCCAGCAGCCCCTCGACAGGTCCCATCGAGCAGTACTTC.

V and J are TRBV5-1 and TRBJ2-5, with 8 positions matching TRBD1. With 4 bases clipped from V and 5 bases from J, the junction kept 7 bases outside the gene matches. The CDR3 extends over 14 amino acids. Germline CDR1 is SGHRS and CDR2 is YFSETQ. In DNA, the CDR3 is TGCGCCAGCAGCATAACGACAGGGGATGAGACCCAGTACTTC. It translates to CASSITTGDETQYF.

Concerning this clone itself: Other DNA sequences in the same sample also yield this CDR3. V gene TRBV12-5 combines with J gene TRBJ2-7; D unresolved. Germline V gene lookup returns CDR1 LGHNT and CDR2 FRNRAP. Trimming left V 1 base short and J 3 bases short, with 4 bases between. The CDR3 has 12 amino acids. This CDR3 reads CASGLGRYEQYF. Here the CDR3 DNA reads TGTGCTAGTGGTTTGGGCCGCTACGAGCAGTACTTC.

This chain uses TRBV9 with TRBJ2-7, with a weak D call TRBD2 (5 bases). Trimming left V 4 bases short and J 3 bases short, with 20 bases between. Germline CDR1 and CDR2: SGDLS and YYNGEE. The CDR3 contains 16 residues. The CDR3 loop reads CASSPSYGNPLYEQYF. DNA of the CDR3: TGTGCCAGCAGCCCTAGCTATGGGAATCCCCTCTACGAGCAGTACTTC.

This clone came up once. The rearrangement joins TRBV7-9 to TRBJ2-7; 11 bases match TRBD1. CDR3 length: 14 amino acids. Germline trimming cut 4 bases from V and 9 bases from J; bases unmatched to any gene: 8. Germline V gives CDR1 SEHNR, CDR2 FQNEAQ (reference sequence). The CDR3 here is CASSSGTGGDVQYF. CDR3 bases: TGTGCCAGCAGCTCGGGGACAGGGGGAGATGTGCAGTACTTC.

The chain couples TRBV4-1 to TRBJ2-6; 9 nucleotides agree with TRBD2. J lost 3 bases, V lost 3 bases, and 12 bases had no gene match. The CDR3 spans 19 residues. CDR1 and CDR2 from the germline V gene are MGHRA and YSYEKL. CDR3: CASSQITGTSPLGANVLTF. The CDR3, as DNA: TGCGCCAGCAGCCAGATAACCGGGACTAGCCCGCTTGGGGCCAACGTCCTGACTTTC.

The genes are TRBV7-2 and TRBJ2-7, with a weak D call TRBD1 (6 bases). CDR3 length: 14 residues. CDR1 and CDR2 from the germline V gene are SGHTA and FQGNSA. The germline V and J ends were trimmed by 2 bases and 7 bases, with 15 bases remaining between them. CDR3 sequence (DNA): TGTGCCAGCAGCTTATTGGCCAGGGGTGGGGAGCAGTACTTC. It encodes CASSLLARGGEQYF.

This chain links TRBV7-3 with TRBJ2-5; D is undetermined. The CDR3 is 16 amino acids. V lost 0 bases to trimming and J lost 5 bases, with 16 bases between them. The V gene's germline CDR1 is SGHTA and CDR2 FQGTGA. The CDR3 protein is CASSLTGRKERETQYF. The CDR3, as DNA: TGTGCCAGCAGCTTAACCGGACGTAAGGAAAGGGAGACCCAGTACTTC.

Worth noting for this clone: Other DNA sequences from this sample encode an identical CDR3 as well. The rearrangement uses TRBV29-1 and TRBJ2-1; D gene ambiguous. The CDR3 is 10 amino acids. Germline assignment: CDR1 SQVTM and CDR2 ANQGSEA. V was trimmed by 1 base and J by 8 bases, leaving 3 bases between them. CDR3 in DNA: TGCAGCGTTGAAGGGGATGAGCAGTTCTTC. It is translated as CSVEGDEQFF.

The chain combines TRBV30 with TRBJ2-7, with 9 bases matching TRBD1. The V segment lost 3 bases and the J segment 3 bases; nucleotides outside the gene matches: 12. The CDR3 is 16 residues long. CDR1 and CDR2 from the germline V gene are GTSNPN and SVGIG (reference sequence). CDR3 residues: CAWRLPSGTGIYEQYF. CDR3 bases: TGTGCCTGGAGACTCCCATCCGGGACAGGGATCTACGAGCAGTACTTC.

This clone was counted a single time. V is TRBV7-3 and J is TRBJ2-2; 14 bases align to TRBD2. The germline V gene has CDR1 SGHTA and CDR2 FQGTGA. V lost 4 bases, J lost 1 base, and 5 bases stayed unmatched. This CDR3 is built from 18 residues. The DNA of the CDR3 is TGTGCCAGCAGCTCGGGACTAGCGGGAGCTTTGAACACCGGGGAGCTGTTTTTT. Residues: CASSSGLAGALNTGELFF.

As concerns this clone: The same CDR3 arises from other DNA sequences in this sample as well. This chain links TRBV27 with TRBJ2-7, with TRBD2 as a possible D gene (6 bases). Between the trimmed V and J ends, which lost 2 bases and 2 bases, there was a span of 10 bases. Per germline, CDR1 MNHEY and CDR2 SMNVEV (reference sequence). The CDR3 spans 14 residues. CDR3 bases: TGTGCCAGCAGTTTAGGGCGGGGAGCCTACGAGCAGTACTTC. Translated: CASSLGRGAYEQYF.